Below, one TCR beta chain is given with its context. The sample is drawn from a study of T cells after somatic rescue of genetic block. Assay used: immunoSEQ multiplex PCR; TCRdb lists only in-frame clones, some missing. In the table there are 68,000 or so clones, just under 95% of which are singletons. Germline V gives CDR1 MDHEN, CDR2 SYDVKM. Trimming stripped 6 bases from V and 5 bases from J, with 10 bases between. The CDR3 totals 13 residues. This chain links TRBV28 with TRBJ2-2; D unclear. The clonotype comes from a middle-aged man. Sequenced sample: peripheral blood mononuclear cells (PBMCs). The DNA for the CDR3 is TGTGCCAGCAGACTGAGAGGTACCGGGGAGCTGTTTTTT. This sequence encodes CASRLRGTGELFF.